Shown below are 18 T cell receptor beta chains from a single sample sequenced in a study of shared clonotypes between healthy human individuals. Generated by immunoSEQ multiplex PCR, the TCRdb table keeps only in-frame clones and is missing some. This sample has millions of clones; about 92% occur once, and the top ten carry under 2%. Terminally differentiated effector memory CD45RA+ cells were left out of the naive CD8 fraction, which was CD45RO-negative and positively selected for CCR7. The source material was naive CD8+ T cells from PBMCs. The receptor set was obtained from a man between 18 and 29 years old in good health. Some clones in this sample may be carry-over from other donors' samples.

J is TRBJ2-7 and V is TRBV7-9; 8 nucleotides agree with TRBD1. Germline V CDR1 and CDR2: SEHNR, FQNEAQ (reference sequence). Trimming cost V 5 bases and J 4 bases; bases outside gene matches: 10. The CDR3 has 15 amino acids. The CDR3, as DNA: TGTGCCAGCAGCCACGCCGTGGGACAGGCTTACGAGCAGTACTTC. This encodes CASSHAVGQAYEQYF.

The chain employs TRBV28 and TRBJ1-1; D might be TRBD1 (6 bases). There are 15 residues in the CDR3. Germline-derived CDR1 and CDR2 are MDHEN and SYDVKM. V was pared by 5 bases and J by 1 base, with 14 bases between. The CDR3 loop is CASSANRVRNTEAFF. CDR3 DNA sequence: TGTGCCAGCAGTGCAAACAGGGTACGGAACACTGAAGCTTTCTTT.

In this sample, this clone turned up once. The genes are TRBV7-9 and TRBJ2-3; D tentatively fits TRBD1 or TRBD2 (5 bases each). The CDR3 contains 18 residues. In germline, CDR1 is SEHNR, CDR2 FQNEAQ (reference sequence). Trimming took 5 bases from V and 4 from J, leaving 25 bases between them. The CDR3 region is CASSHHRDPSRTSDTQYF. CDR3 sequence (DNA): TGTGCCAGCAGCCATCACCGGGACCCCTCACGGACATCAGATACGCAGTATTTT. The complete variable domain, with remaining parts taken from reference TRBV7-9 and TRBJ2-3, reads DTGVSQNPRHKITKRGQNVTFRCDPISEHNRLYWYRQTLGQGPEFLTYFQNEAQLEKSRLLSDRFSAERPKGSFSTLEIQRTEQGDSAMYLCASSHHRDPSRTSDTQYFGPGTRLTVL.

CDR3 in DNA: TGTGCCAGCAGTGAGCTTAGCGGGCCTAACTCCTACAATGAGCAGTTCTTC. Translating it yields CASSELSGPNSYNEQFF. The chain carries TRBV27 and TRBJ2-1; 7 bases align to TRBD2. This CDR3 has 17 residues. Germline-derived CDR1 and CDR2 are MNHEY and SMNVEV (reference sequence). V was pared by 5 bases and J by 0 bases, with 10 bases of the junction left unmatched.

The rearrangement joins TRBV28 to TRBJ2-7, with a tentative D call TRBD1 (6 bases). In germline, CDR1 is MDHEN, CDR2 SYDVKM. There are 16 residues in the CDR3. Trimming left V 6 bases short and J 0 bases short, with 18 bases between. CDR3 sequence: CASSPDRTVHSYEQYF. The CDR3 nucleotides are TGTGCCAGCAGCCCCGACAGGACTGTACACTCCTACGAGCAGTACTTC.

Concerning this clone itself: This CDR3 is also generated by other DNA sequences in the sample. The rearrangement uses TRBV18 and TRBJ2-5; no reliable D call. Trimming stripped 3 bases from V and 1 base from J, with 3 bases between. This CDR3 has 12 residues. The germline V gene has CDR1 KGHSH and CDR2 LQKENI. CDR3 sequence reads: CASSPPQETQYF. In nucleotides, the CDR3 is TGTGCCAGCTCACCCCCCCAAGAGACCCAGTACTTC. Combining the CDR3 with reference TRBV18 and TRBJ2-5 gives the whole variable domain NAGVMQNPRHLVRRRGQEARLRCSPMKGHSHVYWYRQLPEEGLKFMVYLQKENIIDESGMPKERFSAEFPKEGPSILRIQQVVRGDSAAYFCASSPPQETQYFGPGTRLLVL.

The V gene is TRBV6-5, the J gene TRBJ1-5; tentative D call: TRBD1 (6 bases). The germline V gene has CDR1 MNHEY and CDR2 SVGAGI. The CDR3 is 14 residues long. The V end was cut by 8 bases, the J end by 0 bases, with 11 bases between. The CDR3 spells CASGQRGSNQPQHF. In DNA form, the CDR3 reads TGTGCCAGCGGACAGAGAGGTAGCAATCAGCCCCAGCATTTT.

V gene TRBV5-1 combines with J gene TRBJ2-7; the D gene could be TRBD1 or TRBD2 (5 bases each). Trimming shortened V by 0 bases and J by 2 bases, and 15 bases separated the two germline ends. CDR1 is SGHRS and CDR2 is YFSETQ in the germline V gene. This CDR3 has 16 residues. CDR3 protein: CASSLVVEGPTYEQYF. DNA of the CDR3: TGCGCCAGCAGCTTGGTGGTAGAGGGGCCAACCTACGAGCAGTACTTC.

CDR3 DNA: TGCGCCAGCAGCTCACACAGATCACAGGGGAGGTCTGATGGCTACACCTTC. Encoded protein: CASSSHRSQGRSDGYTF. The chain combines TRBV5-1 with TRBJ1-2; 7 nucleotides match TRBD1. There are 17 residues in the CDR3. V shed 3 bases and J 6 bases; nucleotides not matched to a gene: 17. The germline V gene has CDR1 SGHRS and CDR2 YFSETQ.

The chain's CDR3 is CASAAGQGRYEQYF. The CDR3 DNA follows: TGTGCCAGCGCTGCGGGACAGGGGCGCTACGAGCAGTACTTC. The chain recombines TRBV27 with TRBJ2-7, with 10 bases aligning to TRBD1. This CDR3 has 14 residues. Looked up from germline, CDR1 is MNHEY and CDR2 is SMNVEV (reference sequence). V lost 8 bases to trimming and J lost 3 bases; unmatched junction nucleotides: 7.

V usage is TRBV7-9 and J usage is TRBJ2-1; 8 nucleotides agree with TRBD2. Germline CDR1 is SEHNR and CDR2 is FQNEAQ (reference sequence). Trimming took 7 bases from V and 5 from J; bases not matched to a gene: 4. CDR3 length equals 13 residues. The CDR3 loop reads CASNSGINNEQFF. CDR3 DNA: TGTGCCAGCAATAGCGGGATCAACAATGAGCAGTTCTTC.

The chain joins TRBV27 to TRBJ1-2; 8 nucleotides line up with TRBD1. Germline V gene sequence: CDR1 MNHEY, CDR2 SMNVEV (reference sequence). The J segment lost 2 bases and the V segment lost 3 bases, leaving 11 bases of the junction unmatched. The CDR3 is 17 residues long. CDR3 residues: CASSFNGGQGPNYGYTF. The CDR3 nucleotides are TGTGCCAGCAGTTTTAATGGTGGACAGGGCCCCAACTATGGCTACACCTTC.

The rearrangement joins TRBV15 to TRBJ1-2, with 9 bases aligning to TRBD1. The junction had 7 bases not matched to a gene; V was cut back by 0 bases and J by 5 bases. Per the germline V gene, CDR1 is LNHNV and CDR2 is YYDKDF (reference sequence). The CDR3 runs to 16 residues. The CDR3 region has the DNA TGTGCCACCAGCAGAGATCGCCGGGACAGGGTGTATGGCTACACCTTC. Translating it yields CATSRDRRDRVYGYTF. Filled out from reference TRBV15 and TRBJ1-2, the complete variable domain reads DAMVIQNPRYQVTQFGKPVTLSCSQTLNHNVMYWYQQKSSQAPKLLFHYYDKDFNNEADTPDNFQSRRPNTSFCFLDIRSPGLGDTAMYLCATSRDRRDRVYGYTFGSGTRLTVV.

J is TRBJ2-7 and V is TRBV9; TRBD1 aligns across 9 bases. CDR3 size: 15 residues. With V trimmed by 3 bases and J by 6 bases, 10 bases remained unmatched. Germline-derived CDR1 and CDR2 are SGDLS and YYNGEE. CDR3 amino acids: CASSAGGQGIGEQYF. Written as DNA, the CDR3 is TGTGCCAGCAGCGCAGGGGGACAGGGCATCGGCGAGCAGTACTTC.

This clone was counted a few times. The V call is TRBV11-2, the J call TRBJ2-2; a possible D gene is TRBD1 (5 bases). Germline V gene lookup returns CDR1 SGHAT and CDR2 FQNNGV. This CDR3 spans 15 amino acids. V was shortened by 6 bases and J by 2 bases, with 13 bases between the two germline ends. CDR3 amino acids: CASSSRGHNTGELFF. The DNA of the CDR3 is TGTGCCAGCAGTTCTAGGGGCCACAACACCGGGGAGCTGTTTTTT.

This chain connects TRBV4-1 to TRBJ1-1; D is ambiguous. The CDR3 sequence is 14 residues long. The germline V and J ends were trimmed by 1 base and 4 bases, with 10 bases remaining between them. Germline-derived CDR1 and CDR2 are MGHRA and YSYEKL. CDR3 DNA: TGCGCCAGCAGCCAAGTATCCTTGGGCACTGAAGCTTTCTTT. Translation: CASSQVSLGTEAFF.

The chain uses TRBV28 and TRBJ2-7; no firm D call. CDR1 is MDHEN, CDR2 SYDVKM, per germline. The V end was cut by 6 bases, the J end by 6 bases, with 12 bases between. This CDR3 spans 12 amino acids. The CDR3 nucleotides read TGTGCCAGCAGCGTAATATTTTTCGAGCAGTACTTC. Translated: CASSVIFFEQYF.

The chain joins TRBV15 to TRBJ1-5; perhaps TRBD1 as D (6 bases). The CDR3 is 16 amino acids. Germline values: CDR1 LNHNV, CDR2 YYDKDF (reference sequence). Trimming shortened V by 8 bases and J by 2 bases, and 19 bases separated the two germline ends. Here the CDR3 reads CATEGGGPGGNQPQHF. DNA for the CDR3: TGTGCCACCGAGGGGGGGGGCCCCGGCGGCAATCAGCCCCAGCATTTT.